This TCR beta chain stems from a study of T cells in narcolepsy. Measured with immunoSEQ multiplex PCR; TCRdb has only the in-frame clones, and not every one. Of about 15,000 clones in the sample, 85% were seen once. Germline CDR1 and CDR2: LNHDA and SQIVND (reference sequence). The V and J ends lost 2 bases and 8 bases, in that order; junction bases with no gene match: 4. The CDR3 consists of 13 residues. This clone has a single count. The sequenced material came from memory (CD45RA-) CD4+ T cells from blood. The TCR comes from a human donor in good health. V is TRBV19 and J is TRBJ2-3; 7 nucleotides agree with TRBD2. The CDR3 coding sequence is TGTGCCAGTAGTATACGAGGGGAGGGTACGCAGTATTTT. It specifies CASSIRGEGTQYF.